This record looks at one T cell receptor (beta chain) sequence and its context. Its antigen is not known. This specimen belongs to a study of beta chain features in type 1 diabetes. Study-level points and caveats: Moderate but significant shortening of TCRB CDR3s was recorded in all four CD4+ subsets from Type 1 diabetes patients.

Trimming stripped 3 bases from V and 4 bases from J, with 11 bases between. CDR3 length: 14 amino acids. Germline V CDR1 and CDR2: SGHDT, YYEEEE. As every portion of the isolated RNA was reverse transcribed, the sequencing read expressed TCRB transcripts. Only in-frame clones appear in the TCRdb table, and some are missing; sequencing was by immunoSEQ multiplex PCR. The sample shows approximately 600,000 clones, around 12% of them seen only once. The chain is built from TRBV5-6 and TRBJ2-4; perhaps TRBD1 as D (5 bases). The sequence derives from a man between 25 and 39 years old with type 1 diabetes. The specimen sequenced was naive CD4+ T cells from blood. Here the CDR3 DNA reads TGTGCCAGCAGCTCAACAGGCCTAAAAAACATTCAGTACTTC. Protein sequence: CASSSTGLKNIQYF.